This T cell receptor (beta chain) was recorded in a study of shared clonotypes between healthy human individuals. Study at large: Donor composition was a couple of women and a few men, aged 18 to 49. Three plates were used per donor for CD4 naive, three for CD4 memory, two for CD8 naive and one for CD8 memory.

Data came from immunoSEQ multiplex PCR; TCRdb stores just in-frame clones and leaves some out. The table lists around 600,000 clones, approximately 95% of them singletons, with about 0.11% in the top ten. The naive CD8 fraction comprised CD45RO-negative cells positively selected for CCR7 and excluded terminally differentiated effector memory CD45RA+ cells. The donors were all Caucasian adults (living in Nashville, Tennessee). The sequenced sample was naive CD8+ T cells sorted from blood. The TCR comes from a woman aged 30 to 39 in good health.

The CDR3 reads CASSLGWTEYLYEQYF. CDR3 in DNA: TGTGCCAGCAGTTTGGGCTGGACAGAGTACCTCTACGAGCAGTACTTC. The chain is built from TRBV27 and TRBJ2-7; tentatively, D is TRBD1 (6 bases). Looked up from germline, CDR1 is MNHEY and CDR2 is SMNVEV (reference sequence). The V and J ends lost 3 bases and 3 bases respectively, with 18 bases between them. The CDR3 length is 16 residues.